This T cell receptor beta chain was identified in a study of response to subunit inactivated influenza vaccine. Broader study findings: A suggestion made by the authors is that each seasonal influenza vaccination recruits few new T cells.

Looked up from germline, CDR1 is KGHDR and CDR2 is SFDVKD. CDR3 size: 17 residues. The ends lost 6 bases at V and 4 bases at J; junction bases unmatched: 11. TCRdb reprocessed the RT-PCR reads via MiXCR and lists one record per CDR3 protein. Of more than 400,000 distinct CDR3 sequences in the sample, more than 7% were seen once. A remark on this clonotype: No antigen is known for it.

The receptor was derived from a man aged 45 to 75 who received an inactivated influenza vaccine. J is TRBJ2-2 and V is TRBV24-1; 9 nucleotides match TRBD1. The sample was PBMCs from blood, taken less than 30 months after vaccination. For the CDR3, the DNA is TGTGCCACCAGTCACAGGGGGCCCGGCGGCGGCACCGGGGAGCTGTTTTTT. As protein: CATSHRGPGGGTGELFF.